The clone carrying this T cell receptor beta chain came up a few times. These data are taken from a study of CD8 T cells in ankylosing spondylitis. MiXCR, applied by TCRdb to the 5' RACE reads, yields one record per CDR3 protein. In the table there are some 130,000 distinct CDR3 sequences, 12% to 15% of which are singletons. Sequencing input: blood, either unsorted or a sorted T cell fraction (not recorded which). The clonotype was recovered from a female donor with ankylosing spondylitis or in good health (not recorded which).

CDR3 nucleotide sequence: TGCGCCAGCAGCTTGGAAGCGGGCTACGAGCAGTACTTC. This encodes CASSLEAGYEQYF. The chain is built from TRBV5-1 and TRBJ2-7; maybe TRBD2 (6 bases). Germline V gene data show CDR1 as SGHRS and CDR2 as YFSETQ. The V gene lost 0 bases and the J gene lost 3 bases, with 7 bases spanning the gap. The CDR3 loop spans 13 amino acids. The whole variable domain, remainder taken from reference TRBV5-1 and TRBJ2-7, is KAGVTQTPRYLIKTRGQQVTLSCSPISGHRSVSWYQQTPGQGLQFLFEYFSETQRNKGNFPGRFSGRQFSNSRSEMNVSTLELGDSALYLCASSLEAGYEQYFGPGTRLTVT.